The 27 T cell receptor beta chains presented below share a single source sample, sequenced in a study of T cell changes during pregnancy in multiple sclerosis. Here immunoSEQ multiplex PCR was the method, and the copy in TCRdb shows in-frame clones only, minus some. The sample holds roughly 20,000 clones, around 87% seen once. The specimen comprised CD8+ T cells from peripheral blood mononuclear cells, sampled in the third trimester of pregnancy. Receptor source: a female donor in good health, enrolled as a control in a pregnancy study.

The rearrangement links TRBV4-1 to TRBJ1-5, with 7 bases that match TRBD1. Germline V gene sequence: CDR1 MGHRA, CDR2 YSYEKL. The V and J ends lost 3 bases and 2 bases, in that order; junction bases with no gene match: 4. This CDR3 is 15 amino acids long. CDR3 sequence: CASSQETGRNQPQHF. For the CDR3, the DNA is TGCGCCAGCAGCCAGGAGACAGGGCGCAATCAGCCCCAGCATTTT.

The sample holds one count of this clone. V is TRBV7-9 and J is TRBJ2-7, with 8 bases that match TRBD2. Per the germline V gene, CDR1 is SEHNR and CDR2 is FQNEAQ (reference sequence). Losses at the gene ends were 5 bases for V and 3 bases for J; bases not matched to a gene: 6. The CDR3 contains 14 residues. In nucleotides, the CDR3 is TGTGCCAGCAGCGCTCCCGGGACTAGCTACGAGCAGTACTTC. This translates into CASSAPGTSYEQYF.

The J gene is TRBJ2-1, the V gene TRBV27; 7 positions match TRBD2. V was pared by 0 bases and J by 7 bases, with 15 bases of the junction left unmatched. Germline V gene data show CDR1 as MNHEY and CDR2 as SMNVEV (reference sequence). The CDR3 has 18 residues. The CDR3 DNA follows: TGTGCCAGCAGTTTATCGGTGGGGGTACTAGCGCGGGAGAATGAGCAGTTCTTC. Protein sequence: CASSLSVGVLARENEQFF.

This chain uses TRBV9 with TRBJ2-3, with 7 bases matching TRBD2. In germline, CDR1 is SGDLS, CDR2 YYNGEE. CDR3 length equals 13 residues. V lost 3 bases to trimming and J lost 7 bases; unmatched junction nucleotides: 5. The CDR3 DNA is TGTGCCAGCAGCGAGAGGGACTATCATACGCAGTATTTT. Translating gives CASSERDYHTQYF.

V and J are TRBV7-9 and TRBJ2-3; no reliable D call. Trimming cost V 0 bases and J 4 bases, with 5 bases left between them. Per germline, CDR1 SEHNR and CDR2 FQNEAQ (reference sequence). The CDR3 covers 13 residues. CDR3 amino acids: CASSLAESDTQYF. The DNA for the CDR3 is TGTGCCAGCAGCTTAGCAGAGTCAGATACGCAGTATTTT. Combining the CDR3 with reference TRBV7-9 and TRBJ2-3 gives the whole variable domain DTGVSQNPRHKITKRGQNVTFRCDPISEHNRLYWYRQTLGQGPEFLTYFQNEAQLEKSRLLSDRFSAERPKGSFSTLEIQRTEQGDSAMYLCASSLAESDTQYFGPGTRLTVL.

The chain links TRBV9 to TRBJ1-6; a weak D match, TRBD1 (5 bases). The germline gives CDR1 SGDLS, CDR2 YYNGEE. Between the trimmed V and J ends, which lost 0 bases and 14 bases, there was a span of 15 bases. The CDR3 consists of 14 residues. The CDR3 region is CASSVGTDPGSLHF. For the CDR3, the DNA is TGTGCCAGCAGCGTAGGAACAGACCCAGGGTCCCTCCACTTT.

The chain is built from TRBV5-3 and TRBJ2-7, with a possible D match to TRBD2 (5 bases). TRBV5-3 is an ORF, and what it does is uncertain. With 0 bases removed from V and 3 bases from J, the gap between germline ends came to 19 bases. This CDR3 region has 17 residues. CDR3 loop: CARSLGASSARNYEQYF. In DNA, the CDR3 is TGTGCCAGAAGCTTGGGGGCTAGCAGTGCTCGTAACTACGAGCAGTACTTC.

This chain joins TRBV19 and TRBJ2-7, with TRBD2 matching over 8 bases. J was trimmed by 2 bases and V by 5 bases; bases with no gene match: 8. The CDR3 is made up of 15 amino acids. Germline V gene data show CDR1 as LNHDA and CDR2 as SQIVND (reference sequence). CDR3: CASSSRLAQTYEQYF. The CDR3 DNA sequence: TGTGCCAGTAGTTCAAGACTAGCGCAAACCTACGAGCAGTACTTC.

This clone was detected a few times. The chain carries TRBV2 and TRBJ2-7; 8 positions agree with TRBD2. V shed 2 bases, J shed 2 bases, and the junction held 5 bases outside the gene matches. CDR1 and CDR2 (germline): SNHLY, FYNNEI. The CDR3 has 15 residues. The CDR3 DNA sequence: TGTGCCAGCAGTGAACTAGTAGCGGGGCCCTACGAGCAGTACTTC. This codes for CASSELVAGPYEQYF.

This clone was recorded only once. The V call is TRBV4-1, the J call TRBJ2-2, with 8 bases lining up with TRBD1. Germline V gene sequence: CDR1 MGHRA, CDR2 YSYEKL. This CDR3 is 15 amino acids long. With 4 bases clipped from V and 4 bases from J, the junction kept 5 bases outside the gene matches. In nucleotides, the CDR3 is TGCGCCAGCAGCCTCCGACAGGGGATCACCGGGGAGCTGTTTTTT. Residues: CASSLRQGITGELFF.

The V call is TRBV28, the J call TRBJ1-2; D is possibly TRBD1 (5 bases). Trimming shortened V by 3 bases and J by 2 bases, and 10 bases separated the two germline ends. The CDR3 totals 14 residues. Germline V gene data show CDR1 as MDHEN and CDR2 as SYDVKM. This CDR3 is CASSFGGGNYGYTF. CDR3 DNA sequence: TGTGCCAGCAGTTTTGGCGGGGGAAACTATGGCTACACCTTC.

As regards this clone: An end of the junction differs from the germline gene, which may be a read error. V is TRBV11-3 and J is TRBJ2-7; the match to TRBD2 covers 7 bases. CDR3 length equals 16 residues. Germline values: CDR1 SGHNT, CDR2 YENEEA. Written as DNA, the CDR3 is TGTGCCAGCAGCTTAGATCCTGCAGCGGGGCCGCTCGGGATACACTTC. This gives the protein CASSLDPAAGPLGIHF.

This clone occurred a few times. The gene calls are TRBV6-5 and TRBJ1-6; D not resolved. V gave up 5 bases and J gave up 10 bases, with 9 bases separating them. The CDR3 covers 12 residues. The V gene's germline CDR1 is MNHEY and CDR2 SVGAGI. CDR3 in amino acids: CASSPTPSPLHF. The DNA for the CDR3 is TGTGCCAGCAGTCCGACACCCTCACCCCTCCACTTT.

This clone appeared a single time. The CDR3 here is CASKGDRSYEQYF. The CDR3 DNA sequence: TGCGCCAGCAAGGGGGACCGTTCCTACGAGCAGTACTTC. This chain uses TRBV4-1 with TRBJ2-7; a weak D match, TRBD1 (6 bases). This CDR3 spans 13 amino acids. CDR1 and CDR2 (germline): MGHRA, YSYEKL. Trimming cost V 7 bases and J 1 base, with 11 bases left between them.

CDR3 coding DNA: TGTGCCAGCAGTGGCTCGGAGTACGAGCAGTACTTC. Translation gives CASSGSEYEQYF. The rearrangement joins TRBV27 to TRBJ2-7; D gene ambiguous. The CDR3 loop spans 12 amino acids. The V end lost 5 bases, the J end lost 4 bases, and 9 bases lay between the germline ends. CDR1 and CDR2 (germline): MNHEY, SMNVEV (reference sequence).

This clone was counted between two and nine times. The same CDR3 is also encoded by other DNA sequences in this sample. The chain links TRBV19 to TRBJ1-4; D is perhaps TRBD1 (5 bases). Trimming pared 3 bases from V and 4 bases from J, leaving 9 bases between. The germline V gene has CDR1 LNHDA and CDR2 SQIVND (reference sequence). CDR3 size: 14 residues. CDR3: CASSMRQGNEKLFF. The CDR3 DNA sequence: TGTGCCAGTAGTATGCGTCAGGGTAATGAAAAACTGTTTTTT.

The genes are TRBV6-1 and TRBJ2-7, with TRBD2 matching 9 bases. The CDR3 is made up of 15 amino acids. V was clipped by 10 bases and J by 4 bases; unmatched bases: 14. CDR1 and CDR2 (germline): MNHNS, SASEGT. The CDR3 sequence is CATPPEGGGVYEQYF. For the CDR3, the DNA is TGTGCCACCCCCCCCGAGGGCGGGGGGGTTTACGAGCAGTACTTC.

The chain has TRBV6-1 and TRBJ2-7; 13 nucleotides align to TRBD2. V lost 2 bases and J lost 2; bases outside the gene matches: 9. In germline, CDR1 is MNHNS, CDR2 SASEGT. The CDR3 extends over 18 amino acids. The CDR3 loop reads CASSEYPPGTSGTYEQYF. The CDR3 nucleotides read TGTGCCAGCAGTGAATATCCCCCCGGGACTAGCGGGACCTACGAGCAGTACTTC.

This sequence joins TRBV14 and TRBJ2-2; 8 bases line up with TRBD2. The CDR3 spans 17 residues. V gave up 2 bases and J gave up 1 base; unmatched junction bases: 6. Per the germline V gene, CDR1 is SGHDN and CDR2 is FVKESK. The chain's CDR3 is CASSQRPSGRNTGELFF. The CDR3 DNA reads as TGTGCCAGCAGCCAACGCCCGAGCGGGAGGAACACCGGGGAGCTGTTTTTT.

The V and J genes are TRBV6-4 and TRBJ2-3, with 9 bases aligning to TRBD2. V trimming: 0 bases; J trimming: 2 bases; junction bases outside the gene matches: 6. Germline CDR1 is MRHNA and CDR2 is SNTAGT. The CDR3 contains 17 residues. The CDR3 nucleotides are TGTGCCAGCAGTGACTCCGCGGGCGGGGGGGCCACAGATACGCAGTATTTT. Translated: CASSDSAGGGATDTQYF.

This clone is a singleton in its sample. The V call is TRBV9, the J call TRBJ2-1; TRBD1 matches 8 bases. Trimming at V came to 6 bases and at J to 1 base, leaving 9 bases not matched to a gene. CDR3 length equals 16 residues. Per the germline V gene, CDR1 is SGDLS and CDR2 is YYNGEE. The CDR3 loop reads CASTRTGSMSYNEQFF. The DNA for the CDR3 is TGTGCCAGCACCAGGACAGGGTCGATGTCCTACAATGAGCAGTTCTTC.

The chain's CDR3 is CASSGPGQGADEQYF. The CDR3 DNA follows: TGTGCCAGCAGCGGCCCGGGACAGGGGGCTGACGAGCAGTACTTC. This chain joins TRBV7-6 and TRBJ2-7, with 12 bases aligning to TRBD1. Germline V gives CDR1 SGHVS, CDR2 FNYEAQ. V lost 5 bases to trimming and J lost 5 bases; unmatched junction nucleotides: 7. CDR3 length equals 15 residues.

V is TRBV5-8 and J is TRBJ1-5; D not certain. V lost 3 bases and J 5 bases, leaving 15 bases between the germline ends. CDR3 length equals 15 residues. Germline-derived CDR1 and CDR2 are SGHTS and YDEGEE. CDR3 amino acids: CASSSSRSDHQPQHF. As DNA, the CDR3 is TGTGCCAGCAGCTCCTCTAGAAGCGACCATCAGCCCCAGCATTTT.

The chain joins TRBV13 to TRBJ2-7; TRBD2 agrees at 9 bases. This CDR3 contains 15 residues. Germline trimming cut 5 bases from V and 4 bases from J; bases unmatched to any gene: 9. Germline CDR1 and CDR2: PRHDT and FYEKMQ (reference sequence). The CDR3 protein is CASSGPAGGPYEQYF. DNA of the CDR3: TGTGCCAGCAGCGGCCCAGCGGGAGGACCTTACGAGCAGTACTTC.

The gene calls are TRBV2 and TRBJ1-5; D remains unclear. CDR3 length: 12 amino acids. Trimming pared 5 bases from V and 4 bases from J, leaving 6 bases between. Germline loops: CDR1 SNHLY, CDR2 FYNNEI. The CDR3 bases are TGTGCCAGCAGTTCGGGGAATCAGCCCCAGCATTTT. Its translation is CASSSGNQPQHF. The variable domain in full, completed from reference TRBV2 and TRBJ1-5, reads EPEVTQTPSHQVTQMGQEVILRCVPISNHLYFYWYRQILGQKVEFLVSFYNNEISEKSEIFDDQFSVERPDGSNFTLKIRSTKLEDSAMYFCASSSGNQPQHFGDGTRLSIL.

This chain connects TRBV29-1 to TRBJ2-3; 12 positions match TRBD2. Germline V CDR1 and CDR2: SQVTM, ANQGSEA. V gave up 8 bases and J gave up 0 bases; unmatched junction bases: 12. The CDR3 consists of 17 residues. The CDR3 protein is CSSWTSGIPWSTDTQYF. In DNA form, the CDR3 reads TGCAGCTCCTGGACTAGCGGGATACCTTGGAGCACAGATACGCAGTATTTT.

The gene calls are TRBV6-4 and TRBJ2-1; D is perhaps TRBD1 (5 bases). Between the trimmed V and J ends, which lost 0 bases and 7 bases, there was a span of 7 bases. This CDR3 contains 13 residues. Germline V lookup: CDR1 MRHNA, CDR2 SNTAGT. This CDR3 reads CASSDSGVNEQFF. CDR3 coding DNA: TGTGCCAGCAGTGACTCAGGGGTGAATGAGCAGTTCTTC.